Shown below are 5 T cell receptor beta chains from a single sample sequenced in a study of T cell responses to AZD1222 COVID-19 vaccine. Clones were sequenced by immunoSEQ multiplex PCR, and TCRdb holds only the in-frame ones, with some missing. Among approximately 160,000 clones listed, 88% were seen once. The sample in question was peripheral blood, obtained on day 0 of AZD1222 vaccination. The source of these receptors is an adult in good health.

This chain joins TRBV19 and TRBJ1-1, with D possibly matching TRBD1 (6 bases). CDR3 size: 15 residues. Germline V gene data show CDR1 as LNHDA and CDR2 as SQIVND (reference sequence). V dropped 3 bases and J dropped 3 bases, with 14 bases sitting between them. The CDR3 nucleotides read TGTGCCAGTAGTATGGAACAGGGCGGACACACTGAAGCTTTCTTT. This translates into CASSMEQGGHTEAFF.

This clone was counted once. This rearrangement joins TRBV19 to TRBJ2-1; D gene uncertain. Trimming took off 6 bases at V and 10 bases at J, with 16 bases between the two ends. Germline CDR1 is LNHDA and CDR2 is SQIVND (reference sequence). This CDR3 spans 13 amino acids. For the CDR3, the DNA is TGTGCCAGTAGCTACCGGAGCCTGTCCGAGCAGTTCTTC. Its translation is CASSYRSLSEQFF. Full variable domain (remainder filled in from reference TRBV19 and TRBJ2-1): DGGITQSPKYLFRKEGQNVTLSCEQNLNHDAMYWYRQDPGQGLRLIYYSQIVNDFQKGDIAEGYSVSREKKESFPLTVTSAQKNPTAFYLCASSYRSLSEQFFGPGTRLTVL.

This rearrangement joins TRBV4-1 to TRBJ2-2, with D uncertain. This CDR3 is built from 15 residues. Germline CDR1 and CDR2: MGHRA and YSYEKL. Trimming pared 4 bases from V and 5 bases from J, leaving 14 bases between. CDR3 bases: TGCGCCAGCAGCCTCCTCGTCCGGGTAACCGGGGAGCTGTTTTTT. Protein: CASSLLVRVTGELFF.

The chain is built from TRBV19 and TRBJ2-1; 10 bases map to TRBD2. Germline V CDR1 and CDR2: LNHDA, SQIVND (reference sequence). The trim removed 4 bases at V and 5 bases at J, leaving 2 bases unmatched. CDR3 length: 14 residues. Here the CDR3 reads CASSRLAGDNEQFF. The CDR3 DNA sequence: TGTGCCAGTAGTAGGCTAGCGGGAGACAATGAGCAGTTCTTC.

The chain combines TRBV4-2 with TRBJ2-1; D is possibly TRBD2 (6 bases). CDR1 is LGHNA and CDR2 is YNFKEQ in the germline V gene. V lost 1 base and J lost 7, with 14 bases in between. The CDR3 is 15 residues long. CDR3 region: CASSQGMGEANEQFF. CDR3 in DNA: TGTGCCAGCAGCCAAGGGATGGGGGAGGCAAATGAGCAGTTCTTC.